This T cell receptor (beta chain) was retrieved from a study of OX40 agonist ivuxolimab in advanced cancers. Study-wide background: With ivuxolimab, an agonistic anti-OX40 (CD134) antibody, patients were treated. Broader study findings: There were, on average, more expanded clones in CD8+ T cells than in CD4+.

Germline CDR1 reads SGHRS; CDR2 reads YFSETQ. The V gene end was trimmed by 4 bases and the J gene end by 3 bases; junction bases not matched to a gene: 12. The CDR3 covers 17 residues. In regard to this clone: The antigen is undetermined.

The protocol was immunoSEQ multiplex PCR, while the TCRdb copy is restricted to in-frame clones and leaves out a portion. The sample holds 78,000 or so clones, 92% seen once. Drawing of blood for sampling happened at baseline, at cycle 4 day 1, and at cycle 7 day 1. The source was CD4+ or CD8+ T cells sorted from blood, collected in a trial of the OX40 agonist ivuxolimab. The receptor comes from an adult with an advanced solid tumor such as melanoma, head and neck, liver or kidney cancer. This chain uses TRBV5-1 with TRBJ1-2; 10 nucleotides line up with TRBD1. Here the CDR3 DNA reads TGCGCCAGCAGCCCTCGGACAGGGGGAAAGTGGGACTATGGCTACACCTTC. Translating gives CASSPRTGGKWDYGYTF.